Only a few counts were recorded for the clone carrying this T cell receptor (beta chain). The antigen remains unidentified. This entry belongs to a study of T cell responses to AZD1222 COVID-19 vaccine. Assay used: immunoSEQ multiplex PCR; TCRdb lists only in-frame clones, some missing. This table has 99,000 or so clones, approximately 89% appearing once. Study-wide results and limits: Vaccine-associated CD4 TCRs spanned spike, dominant at 160-218 and 743-854. Donors, mostly white British, included more females; clonal diversity was possibly underestimated.

Losses at the gene ends were 6 bases for V and 4 bases for J; bases not matched to a gene: 8. This CDR3 spans 15 amino acids. The germline CDR1 and CDR2 sequences are LNHDA and SQIVND (reference sequence). This receptor was obtained from an adult in good health. J is TRBJ2-2 and V is TRBV19; the match to TRBD1 covers 7 bases. Source: peripheral blood, taken on day 0 of AZD1222 vaccination. CDR3 DNA sequence: TGTGCCAGTAGCTACATTGACAGGGTCACCGGGGAGCTGTTTTTT. As protein: CASSYIDRVTGELFF.